The TCR beta chain under discussion was sequenced for a study of CD8 T cells in ankylosing spondylitis. For TCR beta, libraries came from quantitative 5'-RACE with molecular barcodes. Each CDR3 protein is one row after TCRdb ran MiXCR on the 5' RACE reads. The top ten clones hold just over 0.5% of a sample with around 890,000 distinct CDR3 sequences, roughly 12% of them seen once. Looked up from germline, CDR1 is DFQATT and CDR2 is SNEGSKA (reference sequence). The CDR3 sequence is 16 residues long. V lost 3 bases to trimming and J lost 2 bases, with 20 bases between them. Whole-study findings and limits: A CD8+ phenotype characterized the disease-linked clones, which were relatively rare in peripheral blood. There was a TCR beta motif, made of roughly eight highly homologous variants, that appeared characteristic of ankylosing spondylitis blood. Researchers reportedly found disease-linked clones significantly enriched in matched ankylosing spondylitis synovial fluid. Reports of some motif variants in reactive arthritis synovial fluid and blood predate this one.

Notes on this clonotype: What it binds is not known.

The sample comprised blood, either unsorted or a sorted T cell fraction (not recorded which). The chain employs TRBV20-1 and TRBJ2-7; the D gene is possibly TRBD2 (6 bases). The origin of this receptor is a male donor with ankylosing spondylitis. CDR3 nucleotides: TGCAGTGCTAGGTCAGGCGGGGCCGGCAACCCCTACGAGCAGTACTTC. It encodes CSARSGGAGNPYEQYF.